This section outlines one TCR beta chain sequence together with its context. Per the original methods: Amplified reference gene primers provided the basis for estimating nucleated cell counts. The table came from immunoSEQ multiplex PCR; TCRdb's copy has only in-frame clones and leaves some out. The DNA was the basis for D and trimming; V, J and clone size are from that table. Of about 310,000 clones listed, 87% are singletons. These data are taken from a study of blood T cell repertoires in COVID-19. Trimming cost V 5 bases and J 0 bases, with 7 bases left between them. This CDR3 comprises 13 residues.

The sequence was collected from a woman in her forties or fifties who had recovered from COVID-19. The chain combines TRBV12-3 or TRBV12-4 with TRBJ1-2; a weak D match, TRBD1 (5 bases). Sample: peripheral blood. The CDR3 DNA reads TGTGCCAGCAGTGAGGACACTAACTATGGCTACACCTTC. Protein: CASSEDTNYGYTF.